The rows below give T cell receptor beta chains drawn from one sample of a study of PD-L1 blockade in urothelial cancer. Only in-frame clones appear in the TCRdb table, and some are missing; sequencing was by immunoSEQ multiplex PCR. The table lists roughly 49,000 clones, about 85% of them singletons, with approximately 7.6% in the top ten. The material was PBMCs, obtained around atezolizumab (anti-PD-L1) treatment. The receptors shown here come from a man aged 55-75 years with urothelial cancer. CDR3s include the opening cysteine and the closing phenylalanine or tryptophan. Fields, in order: V gene, clone size, J gene, D gene, CDR3 protein, CDR3 DNA. D genes are given only for firm matches. Expanded clones get a size class; other rows say once, few or many, or leave the size out.

TRBV19	NA	TRBJ1-5	TRBD1	CASRQGAQGQPQHF	TGTGCCAGTAGACAGGGGGCGCAGGGTCAGCCCCAGCATTTT
TRBV5-1	NA	TRBJ2-3	NA	CASSLDTGPDTQYF	TGCGCCAGCAGCTTGGACACGGGTCCAGATACGCAGTATTTT
TRBV11-2	once	TRBJ1-2	TRBD1	CASSLAQGRGYTF	TGTGCCAGCAGCTTGGCACAGGGGAGAGGCTACACCTTC
TRBV28	NA	TRBJ2-3	TRBD2	CASRGISGGARTDTQYF	TGTGCCAGCAGGGGCATTAGCGGGGGGGCTCGCACAGATACGCAGTATTTT
TRBV7-2	NA	TRBJ2-7	NA	CASSLGGTPYEQYF	TGTGCCAGCAGCTTGGGGGGGACACCCTACGAGCAGTACTTC
TRBV11-3	NA	TRBJ2-7	NA	CASSHRSRFPYEQYF	TGTGCCAGCAGCCACAGGTCCAGGTTTCCCTACGAGCAGTACTTC
TRBV28	NA	TRBJ2-5	NA	CATIAGRAQETQYF	TGTGCCACCATTGCGGGCCGGGCCCAAGAGACCCAGTACTTC
TRBV19	NA	TRBJ1-4	TRBD1	CARQGSTNEKLFF	TGTGCCAGACAGGGGTCCACTAATGAAAAACTGTTTTTT
TRBV4-3	NA	TRBJ2-7	NA	CASSQDARGEISYEQYF	TGCGCCAGCAGCCAAGATGCCAGGGGGGAAATTTCCTACGAGCAGTACTTC
TRBV29-1	once	TRBJ2-5	NA	CSVGQNQETQYF	TGCAGCGTAGGACAGAACCAAGAGACCCAGTACTTC
TRBV29-1	NA	TRBJ2-1	TRBD2	CSVDGLAGAPLEQFF	TGCAGCGTGGACGGCTTAGCGGGGGCCCCTCTTGAGCAGTTCTTC
TRBV7-2	NA	TRBJ2-7	TRBD1	CASSRDRGATYEQYF	TGTGCCAGCAGCCGCGACAGGGGAGCCACCTACGAGCAGTACTTC
TRBV9	NA	TRBJ2-7	TRBD2	CASGGGYEQYF	TGTGCCAGCGGGGGGGGGTACGAGCAGTACTTC
TRBV2	few	TRBJ1-2	NA	CASSESRDYGYTF	TGTGCCAGTTCGGAGTCCCGGGACTATGGCTACACCTTC
TRBV7-3	NA	TRBJ2-2	TRBD2	CASSLNGLAGDTGELFF	TGTGCCAGCAGCTTAAACGGGCTAGCGGGAGACACCGGGGAGCTGTTTTTT
TRBV28	NA	TRBJ2-2	TRBD2	CASSRGLAGTGELFF	TGTGCCAGCAGCCGCGGACTAGCGGGGACCGGGGAGCTGTTTTTT
TRBV7-6	NA	TRBJ2-3	NA	CASSLVVGTDTQYF	TGTGCCAGCAGCTTAGTTGTCGGCACAGATACGCAGTATTTT
TRBV5-4	once	TRBJ2-3	NA	CASSRTGETDTQYF	TGTGCCAGCAGCCGGACGGGAGAAACAGATACGCAGTATTTT
TRBV7-3	NA	TRBJ1-1	NA	CASGAGSNTEAFF	TGTGCCAGCGGTGCGGGTTCGAACACTGAAGCTTTCTTT
TRBV5-1	NA	TRBJ1-6	NA	CASSPGRAINNSPLHF	TGCGCCAGCAGCCCGGGAAGGGCCATTAATAATTCACCCCTCCACTTT
TRBV6-1	NA	TRBJ1-1	NA	CASSELRQARGEAFF	TGTGCCAGCAGTGAATTAAGGCAGGCCCGGGGTGAAGCTTTCTTT
TRBV29-1	NA	TRBJ2-1	TRBD1	CSVGGQNSLNEQFF	TGCAGCGTTGGGGGACAGAACTCTCTCAATGAGCAGTTCTTC
TRBV7-9	NA	TRBJ2-2	NA	CASSRAGTPNTGELFF	TGTGCCAGCAGCAGGGCCGGGACACCGAACACCGGGGAGCTGTTTTTT
TRBV6-1	NA	TRBJ2-5	NA	CASRWVGGLETQYF	TGTGCCAGCAGATGGGTGGGGGGGCTAGAGACCCAGTACTTC
TRBV9	NA	TRBJ2-1	NA	CASSVGVNDEQFF	TGTGCCAGCAGCGTAGGAGTAAATGATGAGCAGTTCTTC
TRBV30	few	TRBJ1-6	NA	CAWSLTGISPLHF	TGTGCCTGGAGTTTAACAGGCATTTCACCCCTCCACTTT
TRBV30	NA	TRBJ2-5	TRBD1	CAWSPLGTVQETQYF	TGTGCCTGGTCACCCCTCGGGACAGTCCAAGAGACCCAGTACTTC
TRBV7-3	NA	TRBJ1-1	NA	CASSLFGGAEAFF	TGTGCCAGCAGCTTATTCGGGGGGGCTGAAGCTTTCTTT
TRBV11-2	NA	TRBJ1-5	NA	CASSPAGSGNQPQHF	TGTGCCAGCAGCCCTGCGGGAAGTGGCAATCAGCCCCAGCATTTT
TRBV4-3	NA	TRBJ1-2	TRBD1	CASSHETGVNYGYTF	TGCGCCAGCAGCCACGAGACAGGGGTAAACTATGGCTACACCTTC
TRBV14	NA	TRBJ1-2	NA	CASSRGGIGGYTF	TGTGCCAGCAGCCGGGGAGGAATAGGGGGCTACACCTTC
TRBV5-1	once	TRBJ1-2	NA	CASSFDNPNYGYTF	TGCGCCAGCAGCTTTGACAATCCTAACTATGGCTACACCTTC
TRBV6-4	NA	TRBJ2-7	TRBD1	CASSAEDRGGSYEQYF	TGTGCCAGCAGTGCCGAGGACAGGGGAGGCTCCTACGAGCAGTACTTC
TRBV7-8	NA	TRBJ1-1	NA	CASSRTSPGGGNTEAFF	TGTGCCAGCAGCCGCACCTCTCCCGGGGGGGGTAACACTGAAGCTTTCTTT
TRBV7-3	NA	TRBJ2-7	TRBD1	CASSSDRLGEQYF	TGTGCCAGCAGCTCGGACAGGTTGGGGGAGCAGTACTTC
TRBV7-8	NA	TRBJ1-4	TRBD1	CASSWDRPGGELFF	TGTGCCAGCAGCTGGGACAGACCTGGGGGCGAACTGTTTTTT
TRBV7-2	once	TRBJ1-1	NA	CASSLMTANTEAFF	TGTGCCAGCAGCTTAATGACAGCGAACACTGAAGCTTTCTTT
TRBV19	NA	TRBJ1-1	NA	CASSSETGGTEAFF	TGTGCCAGTAGTTCCGAGACGGGGGGGACTGAAGCTTTCTTT
TRBV19	NA	TRBJ1-5	NA	CASSIYRAVSNQPQHF	TGTGCCAGTAGTATTTACAGGGCGGTTAGCAATCAGCCCCAGCATTTT